This TCR beta chain was sequenced for a study of blood T cell repertoires in COVID-19. The germline V and J ends were trimmed by 0 bases and 5 bases, with 8 bases remaining between them. Germline lookup yields CDR1 LGHNA and CDR2 YSLEER. This CDR3 spans 13 amino acids. Assay: immunoSEQ multiplex PCR; the TCRdb copy retains only in-frame clones and omits some. This table holds roughly 110,000 clones, 81% found once. The chain joins TRBV4-3 to TRBJ2-7, with a weak D call TRBD2 (5 bases). The receptor comes from a human donor in a cohort sampled during active COVID-19. The material sequenced was peripheral blood. DNA of the CDR3: TGCGCCAGCAGCCAAGATCGGGGAGACGAGCAGTACTTC. This codes for CASSQDRGDEQYF.